The 5 T cell receptor beta chains below all came from one sample that was sequenced in a study of blood T cells in healthy people across ages. Next came a second PCR, run for roughly 6 to 11 cycles, which used a sample-barcoded 5' primer along with a J-beta primer mix. From the 5' RACE reads, TCRdb called clonotypes with MiXCR, one entry per CDR3 protein. Among over a million distinct CDR3 sequences listed, 40% to 55% were seen once. The material sequenced was blood. The receptors shown here come from a woman aged 55 to 70 in good health.

The CDR3 DNA reads TGTGCCAGCAGCCTAATGTCGGGGGAAGGGTCCTACAATGAGCAGTTCTTC. Amino acids: CASSLMSGEGSYNEQFF. The chain couples TRBV9 to TRBJ2-1; a weak D match, TRBD2 (6 bases). Per the germline V gene, CDR1 is SGDLS and CDR2 is YYNGEE. This CDR3 region has 17 residues. The ends were cut back, 4 bases at V and 1 base at J, with 18 bases in the middle.

This clonotype was counted a few times. The chain combines TRBV7-2 with TRBJ2-6; the D is unclear. The V end was cut by 2 bases, the J end by 0 bases, with 8 bases between. This CDR3 comprises 16 residues. Germline-derived CDR1 and CDR2 are SGHTA and FQGNSA. The CDR3 loop is CASSLSPDSGANVLTF. CDR3 nucleotides: TGTGCCAGCAGCTTAAGCCCGGACTCTGGGGCCAACGTCCTGACTTTC. Using reference TRBV7-2 and TRBJ2-6 for the parts outside the CDR3, the full variable domain is GAGVSQSPSNKVTEKGKDVELRCDPISGHTALYWYRQSLGQGLEFLIYFQGNSAPDKSGLPSDRFSAERTGGSVSTLTIQRTQQEDSAVYLCASSLSPDSGANVLTFGAGSRLTVL.

The J gene is TRBJ2-3, the V gene TRBV29-1, with D possibly being TRBD1 or TRBD2 (6 bases each). Trimming took 6 bases from V and 5 from J, leaving 21 bases between them. The CDR3 has 15 residues. CDR1 is SQVTM and CDR2 is ANQGSEA in the germline V gene. CDR3 region: CSVGRRGLGIDTQYF. CDR3 DNA: TGCAGCGTCGGCCGCCGGGGGCTTGGTATAGATACGCAGTATTTT.

This clonotype came up a few times. This sequence joins TRBV6-2 or TRBV6-3 and TRBJ2-6; D unresolved. Germline V gives CDR1 MNHEY, CDR2 SVGEGT. The V end lost 5 bases, the J end lost 2 bases, and 19 bases lay between the germline ends. The CDR3 consists of 18 residues. CDR3 residues: CASSNLRASSTGANVLTF. CDR3 nucleotides: TGTGCCAGCAGTAATCTCCGGGCCAGTTCAACTGGGGCCAACGTCCTGACTTTC.

The chain links TRBV2 to TRBJ2-2; D may match TRBD1 or TRBD2 (6 bases each). The CDR3 runs to 18 residues. Germline loops: CDR1 SNHLY, CDR2 FYNNEI. Between the trimmed V and J ends, which lost 6 bases and 5 bases, there was a span of 25 bases. The CDR3 nucleotides are TGTGCCAGCAGGAAAGCCATGAGACAGGAGGAGGGGACCGGGGAGCTGTTTTTT. Residues: CASRKAMRQEEGTGELFF.